This TCR beta chain was recovered during a study of shared clonotypes between healthy human individuals. On the study more broadly: Researchers assigned three CD4 naive, three CD4 memory, two CD8 naive and one CD8 memory plate to each donor. Study-wide points: Memory subsets generally showed smaller estimated richness than naive subsets did.

Sorted-subset replicate PCRs used around 200 ng of genomic DNA. This amount corresponded to about 30,000 T cell genomes. TCRdb's table, derived via immunoSEQ multiplex PCR, lists solely in-frame clones and lacks some. The data contain about 1.5 million clones, around 97% of them singletons. The CDR3 spans 15 residues. V was clipped by 4 bases and J by 4 bases; unmatched bases: 7. Germline loops: CDR1 SGHKS, CDR2 YYEKEE (reference sequence). The authors divided CD4+ cells into CD45RA+ naive and CD45RA-negative memory subsets. Comments on this clone: What it binds is not known.

The chain employs TRBV5-5 and TRBJ2-5, with 10 bases identical to TRBD2. Sequencing was done on a sample of naive CD4+ T cells sorted from blood. As to subset: CD45RA+ positively selected. This TCR came from a man under 40 in good health. The DNA for the CDR3 is TGTGCCAGCAGCCTAGGACTAGCGGTTAGAGAGACCCAGTACTTC. It translates to CASSLGLAVRETQYF. The complete variable domain, with remaining parts taken from reference TRBV5-5 and TRBJ2-5, reads DAGVTQSPTHLIKTRGQQVTLRCSPISGHKSVSWYQQVLGQGPQFIFQYYEKEERGRGNFPDRFSARQFPNYSSELNVNALLLGDSALYLCASSLGLAVRETQYFGPGTRLLVL.